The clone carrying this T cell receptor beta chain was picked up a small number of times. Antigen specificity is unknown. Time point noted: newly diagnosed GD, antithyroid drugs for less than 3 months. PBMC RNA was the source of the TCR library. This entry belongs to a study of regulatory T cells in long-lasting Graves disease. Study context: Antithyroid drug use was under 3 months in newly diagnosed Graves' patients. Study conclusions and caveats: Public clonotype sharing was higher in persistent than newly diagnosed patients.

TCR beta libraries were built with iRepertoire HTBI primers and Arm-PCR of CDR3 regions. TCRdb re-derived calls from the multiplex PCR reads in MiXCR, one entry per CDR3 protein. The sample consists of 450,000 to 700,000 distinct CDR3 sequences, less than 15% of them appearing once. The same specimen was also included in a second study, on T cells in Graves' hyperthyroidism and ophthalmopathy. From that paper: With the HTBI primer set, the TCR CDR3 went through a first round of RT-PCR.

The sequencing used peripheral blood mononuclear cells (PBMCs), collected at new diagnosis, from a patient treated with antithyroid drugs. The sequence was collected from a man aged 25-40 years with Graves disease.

The CDR3 spells CASRRLSYNSPLHF. For the CDR3, the DNA is TGTGCCAGTAGGAGGCTCTCCTATAATTCACCCCTCCACTTT. The chain links TRBV19 to TRBJ1-6; D ambiguous. CDR3 size: 14 residues. Germline V lookup: CDR1 LNHDA, CDR2 SQIVND (reference sequence). The V and J ends lost 6 bases and 0 bases respectively, with 6 bases between them. Full variable domain (missing parts from reference TRBV19 and TRBJ1-6): DGGITQSPKYLFRKEGQNVTLSCEQNLNHDAMYWYRQDPGQGLRLIYYSQIVNDFQKGDIAEGYSVSREKKESFPLTVTSAQKNPTAFYLCASRRLSYNSPLHFGNGTRLTVT.